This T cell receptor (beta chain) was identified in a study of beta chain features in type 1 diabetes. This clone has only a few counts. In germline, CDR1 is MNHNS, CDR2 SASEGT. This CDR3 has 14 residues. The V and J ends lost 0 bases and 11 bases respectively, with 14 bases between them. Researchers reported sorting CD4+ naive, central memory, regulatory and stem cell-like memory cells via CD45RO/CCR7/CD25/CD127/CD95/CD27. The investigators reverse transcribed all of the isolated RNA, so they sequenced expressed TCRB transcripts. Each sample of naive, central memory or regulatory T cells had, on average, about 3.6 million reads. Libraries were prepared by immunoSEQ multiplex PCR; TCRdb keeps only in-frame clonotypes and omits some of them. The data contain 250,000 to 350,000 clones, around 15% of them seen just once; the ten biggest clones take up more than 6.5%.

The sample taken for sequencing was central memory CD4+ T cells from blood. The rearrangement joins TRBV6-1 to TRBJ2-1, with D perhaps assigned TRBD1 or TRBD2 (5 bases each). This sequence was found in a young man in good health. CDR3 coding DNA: TGTGCCAGCAGTGAAGCGCAGAAGGGGACGAAGCAGTTCTTC. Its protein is CASSEAQKGTKQFF.